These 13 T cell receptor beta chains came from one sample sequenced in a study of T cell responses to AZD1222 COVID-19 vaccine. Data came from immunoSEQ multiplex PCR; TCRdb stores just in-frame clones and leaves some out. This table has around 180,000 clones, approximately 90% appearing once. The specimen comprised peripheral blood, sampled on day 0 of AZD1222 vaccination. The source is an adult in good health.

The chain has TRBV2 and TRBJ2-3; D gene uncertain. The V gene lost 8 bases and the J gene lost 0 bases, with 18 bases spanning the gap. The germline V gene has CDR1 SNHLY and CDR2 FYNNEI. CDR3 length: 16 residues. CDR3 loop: CASQSDADKSTDTQYF. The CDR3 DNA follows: TGTGCCAGCCAGAGCGACGCAGACAAAAGCACAGATACGCAGTATTTT. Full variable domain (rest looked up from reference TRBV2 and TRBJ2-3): EPEVTQTPSHQVTQMGQEVILRCVPISNHLYFYWYRQILGQKVEFLVSFYNNEISEKSEIFDDQFSVERPDGSNFTLKIRSTKLEDSAMYFCASQSDADKSTDTQYFGPGTRLTVL.

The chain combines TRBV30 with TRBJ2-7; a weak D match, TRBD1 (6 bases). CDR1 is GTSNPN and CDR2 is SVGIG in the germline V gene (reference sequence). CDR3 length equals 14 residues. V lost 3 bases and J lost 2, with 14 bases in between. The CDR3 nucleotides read TGTGCCTGGAGCCTAGGGCCAGGGGCCTACGAGCAGTACTTC. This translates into CAWSLGPGAYEQYF.

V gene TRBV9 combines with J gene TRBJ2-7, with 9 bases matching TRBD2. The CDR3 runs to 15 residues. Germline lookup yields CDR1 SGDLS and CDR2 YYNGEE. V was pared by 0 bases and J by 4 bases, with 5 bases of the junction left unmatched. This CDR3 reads CASSVGGSGGYEQYF. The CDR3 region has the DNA TGTGCCAGCAGCGTAGGCGGTAGCGGGGGTTACGAGCAGTACTTC. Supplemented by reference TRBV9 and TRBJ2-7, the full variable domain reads DSGVTQTPKHLITATGQRVTLRCSPRSGDLSVYWYQQSLDQGLQFLIQYYNGEERAKGNILERFSAQQFPDLHSELNLSSLELGDSALYFCASSVGGSGGYEQYFGPGTRLTVT.

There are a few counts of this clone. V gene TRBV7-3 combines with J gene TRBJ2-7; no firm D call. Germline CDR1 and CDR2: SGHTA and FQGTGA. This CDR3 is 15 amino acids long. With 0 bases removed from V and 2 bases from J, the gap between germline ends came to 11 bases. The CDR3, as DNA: TGTGCCAGCAGCTTAACGAATTCGGCTCCCTACGAGCAGTACTTC. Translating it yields CASSLTNSAPYEQYF. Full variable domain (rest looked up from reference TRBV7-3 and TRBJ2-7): GAGVSQTPSNKVTEKGKYVELRCDPISGHTALYWYRQSLGQGPEFLIYFQGTGAADDSGLPNDRFFAVRPEGSVSTLKIQRTERGDSAVYLCASSLTNSAPYEQYFGPGTRLTVT.

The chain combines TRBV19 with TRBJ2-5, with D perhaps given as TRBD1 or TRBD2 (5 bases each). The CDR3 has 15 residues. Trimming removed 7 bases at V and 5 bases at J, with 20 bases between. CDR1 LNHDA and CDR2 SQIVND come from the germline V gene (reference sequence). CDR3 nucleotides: TGTGCCAGTACTTCCGGGACCCTAGTTGGGGAGACCCAGTACTTC. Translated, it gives CASTSGTLVGETQYF.

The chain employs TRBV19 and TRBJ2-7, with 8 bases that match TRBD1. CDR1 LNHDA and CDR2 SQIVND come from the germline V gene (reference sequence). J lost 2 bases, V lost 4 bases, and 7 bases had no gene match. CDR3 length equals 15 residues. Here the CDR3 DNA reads TGTGCCAGTAGTACACTGGGACAGGTCCCCTACGAGCAGTACTTC. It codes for CASSTLGQVPYEQYF.

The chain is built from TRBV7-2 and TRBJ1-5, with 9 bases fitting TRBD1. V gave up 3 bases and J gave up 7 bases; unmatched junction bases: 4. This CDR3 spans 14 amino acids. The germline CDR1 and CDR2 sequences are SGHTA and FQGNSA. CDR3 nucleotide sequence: TGTGCCAGCAGCTTGGGGACAGGGTTACAGCCCCAGCATTTT. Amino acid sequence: CASSLGTGLQPQHF.

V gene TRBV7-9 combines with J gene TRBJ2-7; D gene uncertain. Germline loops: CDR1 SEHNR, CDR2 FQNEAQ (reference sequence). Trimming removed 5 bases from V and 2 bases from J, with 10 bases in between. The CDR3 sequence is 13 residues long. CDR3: CASSPPATYEQYF. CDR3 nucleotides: TGTGCCAGCAGCCCACCCGCGACCTACGAGCAGTACTTC.

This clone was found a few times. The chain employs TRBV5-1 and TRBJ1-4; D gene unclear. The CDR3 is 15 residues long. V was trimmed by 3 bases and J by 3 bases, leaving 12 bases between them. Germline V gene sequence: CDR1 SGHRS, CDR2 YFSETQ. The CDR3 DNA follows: TGCGCCAGCAGCTCCAGCAGCAGTGCTAATGAAAAACTGTTTTTT. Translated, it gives CASSSSSSANEKLFF.

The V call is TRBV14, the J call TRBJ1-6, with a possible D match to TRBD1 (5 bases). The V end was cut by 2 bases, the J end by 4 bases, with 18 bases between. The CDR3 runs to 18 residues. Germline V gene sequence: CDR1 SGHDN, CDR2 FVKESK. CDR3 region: CASSQMTMGGGYNSPLHF. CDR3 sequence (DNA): TGTGCCAGCAGCCAAATGACCATGGGCGGGGGATATAATTCACCCCTCCACTTT.

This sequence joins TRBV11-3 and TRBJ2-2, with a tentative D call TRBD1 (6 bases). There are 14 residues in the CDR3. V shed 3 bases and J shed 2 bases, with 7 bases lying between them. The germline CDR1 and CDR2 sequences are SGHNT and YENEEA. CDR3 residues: CASSLDSNTGELFF. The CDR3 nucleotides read TGTGCCAGCAGCTTGGACAGTAACACCGGGGAGCTGTTTTTT.

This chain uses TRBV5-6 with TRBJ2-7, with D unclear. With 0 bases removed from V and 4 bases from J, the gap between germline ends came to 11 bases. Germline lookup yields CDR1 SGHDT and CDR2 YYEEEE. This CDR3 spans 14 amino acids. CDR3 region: CASSLANQEYEQYF. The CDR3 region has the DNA TGTGCCAGCAGCTTGGCCAACCAAGAATACGAGCAGTACTTC.

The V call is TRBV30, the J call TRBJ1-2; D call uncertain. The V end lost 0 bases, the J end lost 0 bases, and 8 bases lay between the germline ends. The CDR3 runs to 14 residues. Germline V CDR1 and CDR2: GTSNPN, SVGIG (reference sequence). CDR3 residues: CAWSVSVSNYGYTF. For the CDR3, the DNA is TGTGCCTGGAGTGTAAGCGTTTCTAACTATGGCTACACCTTC.